Listed below are T cell receptor beta chains from one sample, sequenced in a study of shared clonotypes between healthy human individuals. Data came from immunoSEQ multiplex PCR; TCRdb stores just in-frame clones and leaves some out. The table records approximately 470,000 clones, 81% of them present only once. The sequenced sample consisted of PBMCs. These receptor sequences come from a woman aged 40 to 50 in good health. Some clones in this sample may be carry-over from other donors' samples. Both conserved end residues are part of each CDR3. The D gene is left open where the match is weak. Clone size appears in some rows only: once, few, many, or a class for an expanded clone.

TRBV29-1,NA,NA,TRBJ1-4,CSVRSGNEKLFF,TGCAGCGTGCGATCTGGTAATGAAAAACTGTTTTTT
TRBV18,NA,TRBD2,TRBJ2-3,CASSPLLLAGESTDTQYF,TGTGCCAGCTCACCCTTACTACTAGCGGGAGAGAGCACAGATACGCAGTATTTT
TRBV11-3,once,NA,TRBJ2-2,CASSLSGTGELFF,TGTGCCAGCAGCTTATCCGGCACCGGGGAGCTGTTTTTT
TRBV5-6,NA,TRBD2,TRBJ2-1,CASSLGLAGYNEQFF,TGTGCCAGCAGCTTGGGCCTAGCGGGGTACAATGAGCAGTTCTTC
TRBV9,NA,TRBD1,TRBJ2-1,CASSVGQGGNEQFF,TGTGCCAGCAGCGTCGGACAGGGGGGGAATGAGCAGTTCTTC
TRBV2,NA,NA,TRBJ2-7,CASSDGQNYEQYF,TGTGCCAGCAGTGATGGACAGAACTACGAGCAGTACTTC
TRBV7-9,few,TRBD2,TRBJ2-1,CASSAMTSGSNEQFF,TGTGCCAGCAGCGCCATGACTAGCGGGAGCAATGAGCAGTTCTTC
TRBV28,few,NA,TRBJ2-7,CASSPPSRREQYF,TGTGCCAGCAGTCCCCCCTCCAGGCGGGAGCAGTACTTC
TRBV7-6,NA,NA,TRBJ1-4,CASSLRGGATNEKLFF,TGTGCCAGCAGTTTACGGGGGGGAGCAACTAATGAAAAACTGTTTTTT
TRBV7-9,NA,NA,TRBJ2-5,CASSLVGGAKGETQYF,TGTGCCAGCAGCTTAGTTGGGGGGGCGAAGGGAGAGACCCAGTACTTC
TRBV9,NA,NA,TRBJ1-2,CASSVDPLPYGYTF,TGTGCCAGCAGCGTAGACCCCCTCCCCTATGGCTACACCTTC
TRBV30,NA,TRBD1,TRBJ1-2,CAWSVGTANGYTF,TGTGCCTGGAGTGTAGGGACAGCCAATGGCTACACCTTC
TRBV7-8,NA,TRBD2,TRBJ2-7,CASSRALAGVEQYF,TGTGCCAGCAGCCGAGCACTAGCGGGAGTCGAGCAGTACTTC
TRBV2,NA,TRBD2,TRBJ2-5,CASSGASGREETQYF,TGTGCCAGCAGTGGGGCTAGCGGGAGGGAGGAGACCCAGTACTTC